This entry describes one T cell receptor beta chain. The data originate from a study of tumor-infiltrating lymphocytes in oesophageal squamous cell carcinoma. TCRdb re-called the PCR reads with MiXCR, one entry per CDR3 protein. The sample yields about 11,000 distinct CDR3 sequences, around half seen once. This receptor was identified in a male donor with esophageal squamous cell carcinoma. Source material: esophageal tumor tissue.

CDR3 coding DNA: TGCAGTGCCCCGGGGACAGGGGACAATGAGCAGTTCTTC. As protein: CSAPGTGDNEQFF. The chain links TRBV20-1 to TRBJ2-7, with TRBD1 matching 10 bases. TRBJ2-1 matches the DNA end more closely, so the J call is doubtful. This CDR3 has 13 residues. The germline V gene encodes CDR1 DFQATT and CDR2 SNEGSKA (reference sequence).